This T cell receptor (beta chain) was documented in a study of cytomegalovirus exposure and HLA in healthy donors. PCR used 60 Vbeta primers and 13 Jbeta primers. Using immunoSEQ multiplex PCR, the repertoire was profiled, and TCRdb retains in-frame clones only, with some absent. Among about 94,000 clones listed, 74% were seen once. Losses at the gene ends were 0 bases for V and 8 bases for J; bases not matched to a gene: 6. Germline V gene lookup returns CDR1 SQVTM and CDR2 ANQGSEA. The CDR3 is made up of 14 amino acids. Turning to this clone: Its antigen is not known.

Study-level findings and limits: The number of N-insertions in an Asian-associated ancestry cluster was reportedly below the 666-donor mean in a later analysis. When analyzed later, a missense DCLRE1C variant was found to be linked to TCR beta V- and J-gene trimming. Per published reports, the classifier diagnosed cytomegalovirus status with high specificity and sensitivity.

This sequence was found in a man between 25 and 39 years old in good health and CMV-seropositive. The specimen sequenced was PBMCs. This chain links TRBV29-1 with TRBJ2-3, with TRBD2 matching 9 bases. CDR3 region: CSVEEGPSGVTQYF. CDR3 coding DNA: TGCAGCGTTGAAGAGGGACCTAGCGGGGTTACGCAGTATTTT.